A single sample is the source of the 3 T cell receptor beta chains below, sequenced in a study of shared clonotypes between healthy human individuals. Produced via immunoSEQ multiplex PCR; TCRdb's table is partial and in-frame only. The sample shows roughly 2.5 million clones, approximately 94% of them seen only once. Sequencing was carried out using naive CD4+ T cells sorted from blood. Subset reported: CD45RA+ positively selected. Receptors originate from a man between 18 and 35 years old in good health.

This chain connects TRBV7-2 to TRBJ1-1; D may be TRBD1 (5 bases). From germline, CDR1 is SGHTA and CDR2 FQGNSA. Trimming removed 1 base from V and 5 bases from J, with 11 bases in between. The CDR3 totals 14 residues. The CDR3 loop reads CASSLEGTVTEAFF. In nucleotides, the CDR3 is TGTGCCAGCAGCTTAGAAGGGACGGTAACTGAAGCTTTCTTT.

The DNA for the CDR3 is TGTGCCACCAGCAGAGAGGGCAGGACAGGGGGCTACGAGCAGTACTTC. Translation gives CATSREGRTGGYEQYF. V usage is TRBV15 and J usage is TRBJ2-7, with TRBD1 matching over 10 bases. V lost 0 bases and J lost 3; bases outside the gene matches: 5. This CDR3 is 16 amino acids long. Germline-derived CDR1 and CDR2 are LNHNV and YYDKDF (reference sequence).

The chain combines TRBV19 with TRBJ2-5; 10 nucleotides align to TRBD1. The length of the CDR3 is 13 residues. Germline loops: CDR1 LNHDA, CDR2 SQIVND (reference sequence). V trimming: 4 bases; J trimming: 7 bases; junction bases outside the gene matches: 3. CDR3 DNA: TGTGCCAGTAGTACGGGACAGGGGTCGACCCAGTACTTC. Translation: CASSTGQGSTQYF.